One sample yielded the 11 T cell receptor beta chains listed below, sequenced in a study of T-cell memory formation after mild COVID-19. TCRdb independently ran MiXCR on the 5' RACE reads; one entry per CDR3 protein. The sample contains roughly 200,000 distinct CDR3 sequences, 16% of which appear only once. Material for sequencing was PBMCs or a T cell subset sorted from them (not recorded which). The receptors here all came from an adult woman who had mild COVID-19 (a few samples of this study predate the infection). Cell type and time point are not known.

This clonotype occurred a few times. The rearrangement links TRBV7-9 to TRBJ1-1; possibly TRBD1 for D (5 bases). The germline V and J ends were trimmed by 6 bases and 0 bases, with 11 bases remaining between them. CDR1 is SEHNR and CDR2 is FQNEAQ in the germline V gene (reference sequence). The CDR3 loop spans 14 amino acids. This CDR3 reads CASSPQVLNTEAFF. CDR3 sequence (DNA): TGTGCCAGCAGTCCACAGGTCCTGAACACTGAAGCTTTCTTT.

At least ten counts were recorded for this clonotype. The chain carries TRBV5-1 and TRBJ2-2; D call uncertain. V lost 2 bases to trimming and J lost 4 bases, with 6 bases between them. The CDR3 length is 13 residues. The V gene's germline CDR1 is SGHRS and CDR2 YFSETQ. The CDR3 DNA follows: TGCGCCAGCAGCTTCGTGCCCACCGGGGAGCTGTTTTTT. Amino acids: CASSFVPTGELFF.

This clonotype occurred a few times. V and J are TRBV2 and TRBJ2-5; possible D gene TRBD2, 6 bases. The CDR3 totals 12 residues. V lost 6 bases and J 5 bases, leaving 10 bases between the germline ends. CDR1 and CDR2 (germline): SNHLY, FYNNEI. CDR3 sequence reads: CASSWDFETQYF. In nucleotides, the CDR3 is TGTGCCAGCAGCTGGGACTTTGAGACCCAGTACTTC.

V and J are TRBV14 and TRBJ2-1; 8 bases match TRBD2. V trimming: 0 bases; J trimming: 3 bases; junction bases outside the gene matches: 7. Germline V gene sequence: CDR1 SGHDN, CDR2 FVKESK. The CDR3 runs to 17 residues. The CDR3 spells CASSQDYLAGYYNEQFF. The CDR3 region has the DNA TGTGCCAGCAGCCAAGATTACCTAGCGGGTTACTACAATGAGCAGTTCTTC.

In its sample, this clonotype was seen a few times. The V gene is TRBV7-2, the J gene TRBJ2-2, with 13 bases matching TRBD2. The CDR3 has 16 amino acids. V lost 3 bases and J lost 5; bases outside the gene matches: 3. The germline CDR1 and CDR2 sequences are SGHTA and FQGNSA. The CDR3 loop reads CASSFRLAGGTGELFF. In DNA, the CDR3 is TGTGCCAGCAGCTTCCGACTAGCGGGAGGTACCGGGGAGCTGTTTTTT.

This chain links TRBV18 with TRBJ2-7, with TRBD2 identical over 8 bases. Trimming took 2 bases from V and 5 from J; bases not matched to a gene: 8. The CDR3 extends over 15 amino acids. The germline gives CDR1 KGHSH, CDR2 LQKENI. CDR3 amino acids: CASSPAVAGLNEQYF. Here the CDR3 DNA reads TGTGCCAGCTCACCAGCCGTAGCGGGGTTGAACGAGCAGTACTTC.

The chain links TRBV5-1 to TRBJ2-7; D perhaps matches TRBD2 (6 bases). CDR1 is SGHRS and CDR2 is YFSETQ in the germline V gene. Trimming shortened V by 6 bases and J by 6 bases, and 10 bases separated the two germline ends. This CDR3 contains 11 residues. CDR3 sequence (DNA): TGCGCCAGCACCCTCGGGGGCGAGCAGTACTTC. Protein sequence: CASTLGGEQYF.

The rearrangement links TRBV25-1 to TRBJ1-5; a possible D gene is TRBD1 (6 bases). In germline, CDR1 is MGHDK, CDR2 SYGVNS. The V end lost 4 bases, the J end lost 3 bases, and 7 bases lay between the germline ends. The length of the CDR3 is 13 residues. CDR3: CASSGGANQPQHF. The CDR3 region has the DNA TGTGCCAGCAGTGGGGGGGCCAATCAGCCCCAGCATTTT.

The V and J genes are TRBV5-1 and TRBJ2-3, with D perhaps given as TRBD1 or TRBD2 (5 bases each). Germline assignment: CDR1 SGHRS and CDR2 YFSETQ. Trimming cost V 2 bases and J 0 bases, with 13 bases left between them. The CDR3 has 16 amino acids. CDR3 bases: TGCGCCAGCAGCTTACCTCCGGGACCCAGCACAGATACGCAGTATTTT. Translated, it gives CASSLPPGPSTDTQYF.

The chain employs TRBV7-9 and TRBJ1-1; 7 bases fit TRBD1. Germline assignment: CDR1 SEHNR and CDR2 FQNEAQ (reference sequence). This CDR3 is built from 15 residues. V dropped 4 bases and J dropped 1; count of bases not matched to a gene: 6. The CDR3 reads CASSSRQGGNTEAFF. DNA for the CDR3: TGTGCCAGCAGCTCCAGACAGGGTGGGAACACTGAAGCTTTCTTT.

The chain joins TRBV5-1 to TRBJ2-1; 9 nucleotides line up with TRBD2. CDR1 and CDR2 (germline): SGHRS, YFSETQ. This CDR3 comprises 17 residues. V lost 2 bases, J lost 0 bases, and 6 bases stayed unmatched. The chain's CDR3 is CASSFTSGGYSYNEQFF. In DNA form, the CDR3 reads TGCGCCAGCAGCTTTACCAGCGGGGGGTACTCCTACAATGAGCAGTTCTTC.